This T cell receptor (beta chain) was obtained from a study of OX40 agonist ivuxolimab in advanced cancers. Individuals having autoimmune disease history or systemic immunosuppression were not enrolled. Regarding this clone: Its matching antigen is unknown.

Findings and limits, study-wide: In general, CD8+ T cells held more expanded clones than CD4+ did, on average.

Trimming shortened V by 11 bases and J by 3 bases, and 17 bases separated the two germline ends. Germline values: CDR1 ENHRY, CDR2 SYGVKD. The CDR3 loop spans 13 amino acids. Method: immunoSEQ multiplex PCR; TCRdb's copy keeps in-frame clones and lacks some. The table has tens of thousands of clones, more than 80% seen once. The V call is TRBV10-3, the J call TRBJ2-7, with D hard to call. Sequences were derived from CD4+ or CD8+ T cells sorted from blood, sampled in a trial of the OX40 agonist ivuxolimab. The sequence came from an adult with an advanced solid tumor such as melanoma, head and neck, liver or kidney cancer. The CDR3 coding sequence is TGTGCCTCGCCGGTCAGGTCCTACTACGAGCAGTACTTC. It translates to CASPVRSYYEQYF.